These 27 T cell receptor beta chains came from one sample sequenced in a study of cytomegalovirus exposure and HLA in healthy donors. The PCR made use of 60 Vbeta and 13 Jbeta primers. The table came from immunoSEQ multiplex PCR; TCRdb's copy has only in-frame clones and leaves some out. The sample carries 170,000 or so clones, roughly 78% recorded once. The sample comprised PBMCs. The receptors derive from a woman in her 50s in good health and CMV-seropositive.

The chain couples TRBV6-1 to TRBJ2-2, with D unresolved. V shed 4 bases and J shed 1 base, with 10 bases lying between them. In germline, CDR1 is MNHNS, CDR2 SASEGT. This CDR3 contains 15 residues. The CDR3 loop reads CASSGAIVNTGELFF. The CDR3 DNA is TGTGCCAGCAGTGGGGCTATAGTGAACACCGGGGAGCTGTTTTTT.

This rearrangement joins TRBV5-4 to TRBJ2-3, with a tentative D call TRBD2 (5 bases). The CDR3 is 15 residues long. Germline values: CDR1 SGHNT, CDR2 YYREEE (reference sequence). The ends were cut back, 4 bases at V and 4 bases at J, with 16 bases in the middle. CDR3: CASSRGPLEADTQYF. In DNA, the CDR3 is TGTGCCAGCAGCCGCGGGCCGTTGGAAGCAGATACGCAGTATTTT.

The rearrangement uses TRBV2 and TRBJ1-1; no clear D gene. The V gene lost 6 bases and the J gene lost 5 bases, with 19 bases spanning the gap. The CDR3 totals 15 residues. Germline CDR1 reads SNHLY; CDR2 reads FYNNEI. Here the CDR3 reads CASREDRRRYTEAFF. The CDR3 DNA reads TGTGCCAGCAGGGAGGACCGCAGGAGGTATACTGAAGCTTTCTTT.

The chain recombines TRBV29-1 with TRBJ2-5; 15 bases fit TRBD2. This CDR3 has 16 residues. Looked up from germline, CDR1 is SQVTM and CDR2 is ANQGSEA. After removal of 6 bases from V and 5 bases from J, the junction contained 10 bases not matched to a gene. The CDR3 protein is CSVAGTSGRIMETQYF. The CDR3 DNA sequence: TGCAGCGTGGCCGGGACTAGCGGGAGGATCATGGAGACCCAGTACTTC.

The chain couples TRBV4-2 to TRBJ2-7; possible D gene TRBD1, 6 bases. The germline V and J ends were trimmed by 3 bases and 6 bases, with 15 bases remaining between them. CDR1 and CDR2 from the germline V gene are LGHNA and YNFKEQ. The CDR3 has 14 amino acids. The CDR3, as DNA: TGTGCCAGCAGCCACCTATCATCAGGGGTCGAGCAGTACTTC. It yields the protein CASSHLSSGVEQYF.

The chain couples TRBV7-9 to TRBJ2-7; the match to TRBD1 covers 7 bases. From germline, CDR1 is SEHNR and CDR2 FQNEAQ (reference sequence). V shed 5 bases and J 3 bases; nucleotides not matched to a gene: 4. The CDR3 is 13 amino acids. CDR3 coding DNA: TGTGCCAGCAGCATCGGGACAGACTACGAGCAGTACTTC. Its protein is CASSIGTDYEQYF. Combining the CDR3 with reference TRBV7-9 and TRBJ2-7 gives the whole variable domain DTGVSQNPRHKITKRGQNVTFRCDPISEHNRLYWYRQTLGQGPEFLTYFQNEAQLEKSRLLSDRFSAERPKGSFSTLEIQRTEQGDSAMYLCASSIGTDYEQYFGPGTRLTVT.

The chain has TRBV4-3 and TRBJ1-1, with TRBD1 matching 11 bases. V lost 4 bases, J lost 1 base, and 2 bases stayed unmatched. Germline-derived CDR1 and CDR2 are LGHNA and YSLEER. The CDR3 is 15 residues long. This CDR3 is CASSRTGGRNTEAFF. The CDR3 nucleotides are TGCGCCAGCAGCCGGACAGGGGGCCGGAACACTGAAGCTTTCTTT.

V gene TRBV6-1 combines with J gene TRBJ1-4, with no clear D. V was pared by 1 base and J by 12 bases, with 12 bases between. Per germline, CDR1 MNHNS and CDR2 SASEGT. This CDR3 contains 13 residues. In nucleotides, the CDR3 is TGTGCCAGCAGTGAAGGGGTGGCCCGGGAACTGTTTTTT. It translates to CASSEGVARELFF.

This chain connects TRBV18 to TRBJ1-1; D is perhaps TRBD1 (5 bases). Germline V lookup: CDR1 KGHSH, CDR2 LQKENI. This CDR3 has 16 amino acids. The ends were cut back, 3 bases at V and 3 bases at J, with 17 bases in the middle. CDR3 loop: CASSPDSLWEDTEAFF. Here the CDR3 DNA reads TGTGCCAGCTCACCCGACAGTCTTTGGGAGGACACTGAAGCTTTCTTT.

The gene calls are TRBV5-6 and TRBJ2-3; D unclear. The CDR3 has 13 amino acids. Germline CDR1 is SGHDT and CDR2 is YYEEEE. Trimming shortened V by 2 bases and J by 7 bases, and 11 bases separated the two germline ends. The chain's CDR3 is CASSFAGAYTQYF. DNA of the CDR3: TGTGCCAGCAGCTTTGCAGGTGCATATACGCAGTATTTT.

The chain links TRBV4-3 to TRBJ2-1; tentatively, D is TRBD1 (7 bases). Trimming cost V 0 bases and J 4 bases, with 13 bases left between them. This CDR3 has 16 amino acids. CDR1 is LGHNA, CDR2 YSLEER, per germline. The CDR3 sequence: CASSQEPGGLYNEQFF. Here the CDR3 DNA reads TGCGCCAGCAGCCAAGAGCCAGGGGGGCTTTACAATGAGCAGTTCTTC.

This chain links TRBV5-8 with TRBJ2-5; D not certain. CDR3 size: 14 residues. Germline V gene sequence: CDR1 SGHTS, CDR2 YDEGEE. The V and J ends lost 3 bases and 5 bases respectively, with 14 bases between them. The DNA of the CDR3 is TGTGCCAGCAGCTATTGGAAGGCGGTGGAGACCCAGTACTTC. This sequence encodes CASSYWKAVETQYF.

This clone turned up a few times. The chain combines TRBV10-1 with TRBJ2-2; 8 bases match TRBD1. J gave up 5 bases and V 10 bases, and 9 bases lay outside the gene matches. The germline V gene has CDR1 WNHNN and CDR2 SYGVQD (reference sequence). The CDR3 has 14 amino acids. The CDR3 here is CATWDRPWTGELFF. The CDR3 nucleotides read TGCGCCACCTGGGACAGGCCGTGGACCGGGGAGCTGTTTTTT.

The rearrangement links TRBV4-2 to TRBJ1-2, with TRBD1 matching over 9 bases. In germline, CDR1 is LGHNA, CDR2 YNFKEQ. The CDR3 runs 15 residues. Unmatched junction bases numbered 7, after V lost 0 bases and J lost 8 bases. In DNA form, the CDR3 reads TGTGCCAGCAGCCAAGAAGGGGGACAGGGTAGAGGCTACACCTTC. Its protein is CASSQEGGQGRGYTF.

The chain is built from TRBV9 and TRBJ1-1, with a possible D match to TRBD1 (5 bases). V lost 2 bases and J 6 bases, leaving 14 bases between the germline ends. Germline CDR1 SGDLS, CDR2 YYNGEE. This CDR3 has 14 residues. The CDR3 here is CASSVGREWAEAFF. CDR3 DNA sequence: TGTGCCAGCAGCGTGGGCAGGGAATGGGCTGAAGCTTTCTTT.

The chain carries TRBV28 and TRBJ1-2; 9 positions match TRBD1. V lost 8 bases, J lost 9 bases, and 10 bases stayed unmatched. Germline CDR1 MDHEN, CDR2 SYDVKM. This CDR3 is 13 amino acids long. CDR3 amino acids: CASGQGFGLSYTF. For the CDR3, the DNA is TGTGCCAGCGGACAGGGGTTTGGTCTAAGCTACACCTTC.

This rearrangement joins TRBV7-3 to TRBJ2-1, with 7 bases matching TRBD1. Germline V lookup: CDR1 SGHTA, CDR2 FQGTGA. The CDR3 extends over 11 amino acids. The trim removed 11 bases at V and 9 bases at J, leaving 7 bases unmatched. The CDR3 DNA sequence: TGTGCCTCGGGACAGTACGGTGAGCAGTTCTTC. It is translated as CASGQYGEQFF.

The chain recombines TRBV7-9 with TRBJ2-3; 10 bases align to TRBD2. The CDR3 has 16 residues. Germline loops: CDR1 SEHNR, CDR2 FQNEAQ (reference sequence). V lost 5 bases, J lost 3 bases, and 8 bases stayed unmatched. CDR3 in DNA: TGTGCCAGCAGCCCCGGACTAGCGGTAAATACAGATACGCAGTATTTT. Encoded protein: CASSPGLAVNTDTQYF.

The rearrangement joins TRBV7-2 to TRBJ1-2; the D gene is possibly TRBD1 (6 bases). Germline CDR1 SGHTA, CDR2 FQGNSA. The V end lost 3 bases, the J end lost 6 bases, and 23 bases lay between the germline ends. The CDR3 loop spans 17 amino acids. The CDR3 region is CASSFRQGRTMGDGYTF. CDR3 DNA sequence: TGTGCCAGCAGCTTTAGGCAGGGGCGAACGATGGGGGATGGCTACACCTTC.

This sequence joins TRBV6-5 and TRBJ2-2; 7 positions agree with TRBD1. Trimming at V came to 2 bases and at J to 6 bases, leaving 3 bases not matched to a gene. Per the germline V gene, CDR1 is MNHEY and CDR2 is SVGAGI. The CDR3 covers 14 residues. Here the CDR3 DNA reads TGTGCCAGCAGTTACCAAGACAGGGCCGGGGAGCTGTTTTTT. It translates to CASSYQDRAGELFF.

This chain connects TRBV27 to TRBJ1-1; 9 nucleotides align to TRBD1. V trimming: 6 bases; J trimming: 5 bases; junction bases outside the gene matches: 7. The CDR3 contains 14 residues. Germline V lookup: CDR1 MNHEY, CDR2 SMNVEV (reference sequence). The chain's CDR3 is CASRAGTGRTEAFF. DNA for the CDR3: TGTGCCAGCAGGGCCGGGACAGGGAGAACTGAAGCTTTCTTT.

The rearrangement links TRBV11-3 to TRBJ2-7, with 10 bases identical to TRBD1. Losses at the gene ends were 3 bases for V and 2 bases for J; bases not matched to a gene: 1. The V gene's germline CDR1 is SGHNT and CDR2 YENEEA. This CDR3 comprises 14 residues. CDR3 DNA sequence: TGTGCCAGCAGCTTGGGGACAGGGGCCTACGAGCAGTACTTC. Translation: CASSLGTGAYEQYF.

V and J are TRBV5-6 and TRBJ2-7; 8 bases line up with TRBD2. V dropped 2 bases and J dropped 1; count of bases not matched to a gene: 8. The CDR3 sequence is 16 residues long. The germline gives CDR1 SGHDT, CDR2 YYEEEE. The CDR3 nucleotides read TGTGCCAGCAGCTTAAAAGCGGGAGCCCTTTCCTACGAGCAGTACTTC. It codes for CASSLKAGALSYEQYF.

The chain joins TRBV7-3 to TRBJ2-2; tentatively, D is TRBD1 (5 bases). V lost 8 bases and J 6 bases, leaving 13 bases between the germline ends. The CDR3 has 13 residues. Germline-derived CDR1 and CDR2 are SGHTA and FQGTGA. The CDR3 sequence: CASAQGLSGELFF. In nucleotides, the CDR3 is TGTGCCAGCGCCCAGGGATTGTCCGGGGAGCTGTTTTTT.

The chain recombines TRBV18 with TRBJ2-2; 10 positions match TRBD1. Per germline, CDR1 KGHSH and CDR2 LQKENI. The CDR3 consists of 16 residues. Germline trimming cut 7 bases from V and 4 bases from J; bases unmatched to any gene: 9. Written as DNA, the CDR3 is TGTGCCAGCTTAACGGGACAGGGGCTCGCCACCGGGGAGCTGTTTTTT. Protein: CASLTGQGLATGELFF.

The chain combines TRBV11-1 with TRBJ1-2; 7 bases line up with TRBD1. Germline V lookup: CDR1 SGHAT, CDR2 FQDESV (reference sequence). The CDR3 sequence is 13 residues long. V lost 4 bases to trimming and J lost 7 bases; unmatched junction nucleotides: 6. The CDR3 reads CASSSQGDLGYTF. DNA of the CDR3: TGTGCCAGCAGCTCCCAGGGGGATCTTGGCTACACCTTC.

J is TRBJ1-2 and V is TRBV5-5, with D unclear. CDR1 and CDR2 from the germline V gene are SGHKS and YYEKEE (reference sequence). With 0 bases removed from V and 8 bases from J, the gap between germline ends came to 8 bases. CDR3 length: 12 amino acids. The CDR3 region has the DNA TGTGCCAGCAGCTTGGCGACAATCGGCTACACCTTC. It is translated as CASSLATIGYTF. Drawing the rest from reference TRBV5-5 and TRBJ1-2, the complete variable domain is DAGVTQSPTHLIKTRGQQVTLRCSPISGHKSVSWYQQVLGQGPQFIFQYYEKEERGRGNFPDRFSARQFPNYSSELNVNALLLGDSALYLCASSLATIGYTFGSGTRLTVV.